A selection of T cell receptor beta chains follows, all from one sample in a study of beta chain features in type 1 diabetes. The protocol was immunoSEQ multiplex PCR, while the TCRdb copy is restricted to in-frame clones and leaves out a portion. Of 200,000 to 300,000 clones listed, about 20% are singletons. Sample: naive CD4+ T cells from blood. Receptors were obtained from a middle-aged woman with type 1 diabetes. The CDR3 runs from the conserved cysteine through the conserved F or W. The order of the fields is J gene, D gene, V gene, clone size, CDR3 protein, CDR3 DNA. The D gene is left open where the match is weak. Expanded clones are given a class, and other clones once, few, many or no size at all.

TRBJ2-7 TRBD1 TRBV28 . CASSRDSSYEQYF TGTGCCAGCAGTAGGGACAGCTCCTACGAGCAGTACTTC
TRBJ1-3 . TRBV4-3 . CASSQTGLGNTIYF TGCGCCAGCAGCCAAACAGGGTTGGGAAACACCATATATTTT
TRBJ1-1 . TRBV28 . CASEMRQDTEAFF TGTGCCAGCGAGATGAGACAGGACACTGAAGCTTTCTTT
TRBJ2-3 . TRBV4-2 . CASSQELARKSDTQYF TGTGCCAGCAGCCAAGAATTGGCTAGGAAGTCAGATACGCAGTATTTT
TRBJ1-5 TRBD1 TRBV29-1 . CSARGQLDQPQHF TGCAGCGCCCGGGGACAGCTAGATCAGCCCCAGCATTTT
TRBJ2-5 . TRBV5-1 . CASSLVQQETQYF TGCGCCAGCAGCTTGGTACAGCAAGAGACCCAGTACTTC
TRBJ2-2 . TRBV30 . CAGSAGPEVKLFF TGTGCCGGGTCGGCCGGCCCGGAGGTAAAGCTGTTTTTT
TRBJ1-2 . TRBV29-1 . CSVEEESYGYTF TGCAGCGTTGAAGAGGAGTCCTATGGCTACACCTTC
TRBJ2-3 TRBD2 TRBV7-2 . CASSPSGLSTDTQYF TGTGCCAGCAGCCCTAGCGGCCTTAGCACAGATACGCAGTATTTT
TRBJ2-1 TRBD1 TRBV14 few CASSQEGQGWDEQFF TGTGCCAGCAGCCAAGAAGGACAGGGGTGGGATGAGCAGTTCTTC
TRBJ2-7 TRBD1 TRBV9 . CASSAAGGSYEQYF TGTGCCAGCAGCGCCGCAGGGGGCTCCTACGAGCAGTACTTC
TRBJ2-7 . TRBV19 . CASTLGPATEGTPYEQYF TGTGCCAGTACCCTTGGCCCGGCGACGGAAGGGACTCCGTACGAGCAGTACTTC
TRBJ1-1 TRBD1 TRBV4-1 few CASSLSPRTGPEGEAFF TGCGCCAGCAGCCTCTCTCCCCGGACAGGGCCGGAGGGTGAAGCTTTCTTT
TRBJ1-4 TRBD1 TRBV23-1 . CASSPPGQTNEKLFF TGCGCCAGCAGTCCCCCGGGACAGACAAATGAAAAACTGTTTTTT
TRBJ2-6 . TRBV2 few CASSEYRAGANVLTF TGTGCCAGCAGTGAATACAGGGCTGGGGCCAACGTCCTGACTTTC
TRBJ2-1 TRBD2 TRBV13 few CASSPRGGRRNEQFF TGTGCCAGCAGCCCCCGGGGGGGGAGGCGGAATGAGCAGTTCTTC
TRBJ2-7 TRBD2 TRBV10-3 few CAIRGPSGTYEQYF TGTGCCATAAGAGGGCCTAGCGGCACCTACGAGCAGTACTTC
TRBJ1-1 TRBD1 TRBV14 . CASRGQGFTEAFF TGTGCCAGCAGGGGACAGGGTTTCACTGAAGCTTTCTTT
TRBJ2-5 TRBD2 TRBV5-1 . CASSPAGLVQETQYF TGCGCCAGCAGCCCCGCCGGACTAGTCCAAGAGACCCAGTACTTC
TRBJ2-2 . TRBV5-1 . CASSLRNTGELFF TGCGCCAGCAGCCTTCGGAACACCGGGGAGCTGTTTTTT